The TCR beta chain under discussion was sequenced for a study of blood T cell repertoires in COVID-19. Looking at the study overall: T cells, B-cell-depleted T cells, or PBMCs supplied cDNA or gDNA.

Germline values: CDR1 MNHEY, CDR2 SVGAGI. V lost 8 bases to trimming and J lost 0 bases, with 14 bases between them. This CDR3 region has 14 residues. Clones were read by immunoSEQ multiplex PCR, and TCRdb kept only the in-frame ones, dropping some. The sample has around 70,000 clones, roughly 85% seen once. Input material: peripheral blood. The rearrangement links TRBV6-5 to TRBJ2-7; weak D call: TRBD2 (5 bases). This clonotype originated in a human donor in a cohort sampled during active COVID-19. CDR3 nucleotides: TGTGCCAGCCACCTGGAGGTGAACTCCTACGAGCAGTACTTC. Encoded protein: CASHLEVNSYEQYF.